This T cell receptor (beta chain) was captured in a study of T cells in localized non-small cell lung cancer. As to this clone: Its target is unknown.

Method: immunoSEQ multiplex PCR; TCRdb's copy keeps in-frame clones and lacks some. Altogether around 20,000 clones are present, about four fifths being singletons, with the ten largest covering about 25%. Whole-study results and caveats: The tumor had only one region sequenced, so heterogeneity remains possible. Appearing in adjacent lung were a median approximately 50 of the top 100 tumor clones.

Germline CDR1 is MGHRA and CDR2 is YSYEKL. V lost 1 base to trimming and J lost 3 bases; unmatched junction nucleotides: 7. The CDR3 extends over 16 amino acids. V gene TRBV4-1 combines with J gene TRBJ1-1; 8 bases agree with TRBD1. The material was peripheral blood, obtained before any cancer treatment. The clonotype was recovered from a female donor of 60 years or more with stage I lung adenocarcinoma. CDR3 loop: CASSQGQGASHTEAFF. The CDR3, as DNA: TGCGCCAGCAGCCAAGGGCAGGGGGCATCCCACACTGAAGCTTTCTTT.